This record concerns one T cell receptor beta chain sequence. Antigen: not known. The sample belongs to a study of T cell repertoires in cytomegalovirus infection. Study information: In the study, CMV epitopes included recently identified HLA-C-restricted and well-studied HLA-B-restricted ones. Indications came from public TCR beta signatures; they pointed to CMV infection and to a matching HLA type.

Study outcomes and limitations: Dominant in the ex vivo response were TCR beta clonotypes restricted by HLA-C and specific for CMV.

TCRdb ran MiXCR on the reads and lists one entry per CDR3 protein. The table lists 700,000 to 900,000 distinct CDR3 sequences, about 29% of them singletons. The specimen was cultured CD8+ T cells from PBMCs, collected from culture after CMV antigen stimulation. This receptor was obtained from a human donor in good health (CMV status not recorded). Some clones in this sample may be carry-over from other donors' samples.

In nucleotides, the CDR3 is TGTGCCAGCAGTGAAGACGCTAGCGGGGGCGACGAGCAGTACTTC. Translation gives CASSEDASGGDEQYF. The chain links TRBV6-1 to TRBJ2-7; 10 nucleotides match TRBD2. J gave up 5 bases and V 1 base, and 5 bases lay outside the gene matches. This CDR3 is 15 amino acids long. The germline V gene has CDR1 MNHNS and CDR2 SASEGT.